This paragraph covers one T cell receptor (beta chain) sequence. Its antigen remains unknown. The sample is drawn from a study of cytomegalovirus exposure and HLA in healthy donors. Looking at the study overall: Most donors, approximately 82% of 398 genotyped, fell in the Caucasian-associated ancestry cluster. Findings and caveats of the study: Relative to equally common others, HLA-associated TCR beta chains showed greater clonal expansion in a later analysis. CMV serostatus stood as the only immune exposure information on hand.

PCR involved 60 Vbeta and 13 Jbeta primers. Generated by immunoSEQ multiplex PCR, the TCRdb table keeps only in-frame clones and is missing some. The sample consists of 200,000 to 250,000 clones, about three quarters of them appearing once. The CDR3 is 13 amino acids. CDR1 and CDR2 from the germline V gene are MNHEY and SMNVEV (reference sequence). V was cut by 5 bases and J by 0 bases, with 6 bases left in between. Each donor's status was that of a healthy bone marrow donor. The gene calls are TRBV27 and TRBJ2-3; D ambiguous. Sequencing input: PBMCs. The TCR sequence derives from a woman aged 55-70 years in good health and CMV-seropositive. CDR3 protein: CASSIISTDTQYF. DNA of the CDR3: TGTGCCAGCAGTATTATCAGCACAGATACGCAGTATTTT.